A single sample is the source of the 4 T cell receptor beta chains below, sequenced in a study of blood T cell repertoires in COVID-19. Sequencing used immunoSEQ multiplex PCR; TCRdb keeps in-frame clones, though not all of them. The data contain about 150,000 clones, 75% to 85% of them singletons. The specimen was peripheral blood. These receptors were obtained from an older woman with COVID-19, enrolled during active disease.

In nucleotides, the CDR3 is TGTGCCAGCAGCTTGGTGGGGCTAGCGGGAGGGCTCGTTTACAATGAGCAGTTCTTC. Protein sequence: CASSLVGLAGGLVYNEQFF. The rearrangement links TRBV5-6 to TRBJ2-1, with TRBD2 matching over 12 bases. This CDR3 has 19 residues. V shed 0 bases, J shed 4 bases, and the junction held 11 bases outside the gene matches. Germline V gives CDR1 SGHDT, CDR2 YYEEEE. Looking up the rest from reference TRBV5-6 and TRBJ2-1 gives the full variable domain: DAGVTQSPTHLIKTRGQQVTLRCSPKSGHDTVSWYQQALGQGPQFIFQYYEEEERQRGNFPDRFSGHQFPNYSSELNVNALLLGDSALYLCASSLVGLAGGLVYNEQFFGPGTRLTVL.

This chain joins TRBV18 and TRBJ1-5, with 7 bases aligning to TRBD1. With 3 bases clipped from V and 3 bases from J, the junction kept 11 bases outside the gene matches. This CDR3 comprises 17 residues. Germline values: CDR1 KGHSH, CDR2 LQKENI. DNA for the CDR3: TGTGCCAGCTCACCGGCCCCCTGGGACAGAAACAATCAGCCCCAGCATTTT. Its translation is CASSPAPWDRNNQPQHF.

The CDR3 DNA is TGTGCCAGCAGCTTAGACGGGACATACGAAGCTTTCTTT. Its protein is CASSLDGTYEAFF. This chain connects TRBV7-3 to TRBJ1-1; the D gene is possibly TRBD1 (6 bases). CDR3 length: 13 residues. V lost 2 bases, J lost 8 bases, and 12 bases lay in between. Germline V gene data show CDR1 as SGHTA and CDR2 as FQGTGA.

The table lists this clone with a few counts. The V and J genes are TRBV5-1 and TRBJ2-3; D might be TRBD1 (6 bases). The germline gives CDR1 SGHRS, CDR2 YFSETQ. The V end lost 7 bases, the J end lost 6 bases, and 15 bases lay between the germline ends. The CDR3 length is 13 residues. The CDR3 spells CASGGSLGDTQYF. The CDR3 nucleotides read TGCGCCAGCGGGGGCAGCCTAGGGGATACGCAGTATTTT.